A selection of T cell receptor beta chains follows, all from one sample in a study of identical twins. Via MiXCR, TCRdb re-called the 5' RACE reads, giving one row per CDR3 protein. The data contain around 570,000 distinct CDR3 sequences, around a tenth of them seen just once; the ten biggest clones take up 3%. This sample also belongs to another study, concerning yellow fever vaccine responses in identical twins.

Sequences were obtained from PBMCs. These receptors were taken from a woman between 18 and 29 years old in good health. Both conserved end residues are part of each CDR3. The D gene is left open where the match is weak. Clone size is shown for a subset of rows, as once, few, many or a class of expanded clone.

j_call | clone_size | d_call | v_call | cdr3_nt | cdr3_aa
TRBJ2-1 | few | TRBD1 | TRBV4-3 | TGCGCCAGCAGCCAGGCACCTACAGGGGCTTACAATGAGCAGTTCTTC | CASSQAPTGAYNEQFF
TRBJ2-1 | - | TRBD2 | TRBV6-4 | TGTGCCAGCAGTGCGAGCTCTAGCGGGAGGGTCCATGAGCAGTTCTTC | CASSASSSGRVHEQFF
TRBJ2-2 | few | - | TRBV3-1 | TGTGCCAGCAGCCAAGTGCTAGCGAACACCGGGGAGCTGTTTTTT | CASSQVLANTGELFF
TRBJ1-1 | many | TRBD1 | TRBV4-2 | TGTGCCAGCAGCCCCTGGACAGGCGGCACTGAAGCTTTCTTT | CASSPWTGGTEAFF
TRBJ2-5 | many | TRBD1 | TRBV12-3/TRBV12-4 | TGTGCCAGCAGTCTGACAGGGGAGGTCCAAGAGACCCAGTACTTC | CASSLTGEVQETQYF
TRBJ2-2 | - | - | TRBV6-1 | TGTGCCAGCAGCCGAAGGGACGGAGGGACCGGGGAGCTGTTTTTT | CASSRRDGGTGELFF
TRBJ2-7 | - | TRBD2 | TRBV5-6 | TGTGCCAGCAGCTTGACAATATTAGCGGGAGACTTCTACGAGCAGTACTTC | CASSLTILAGDFYEQYF
TRBJ2-6 | few | - | TRBV7-9 | TGTGCCAGCAGCCAAAACCAGGGGTATGGGGCCAACGTCCTGACTTTC | CASSQNQGYGANVLTF
TRBJ2-5 | many | - | TRBV10-3 | TGTGCCATCAGTGAGCAGTACCAAGAGACCCAGTACTTC | CAISEQYQETQYF
TRBJ2-2 | once | TRBD2 | TRBV27 | TGTGCCAGCAGTTTGATGCAGTCAGCGGGAGGGATTACCGGGGAGCTGATTTTT | CASSLMQSAGGITGELIF
TRBJ2-2 | - | - | TRBV4-3 | TGCGCCAGCAGCCTCCGGAAGGGATCGTACACCGGGGAGCTGTTTTTT | CASSLRKGSYTGELFF
TRBJ2-3 | - | - | TRBV21-1 | TGTGCCAGCAGCAAAGCGGAACTTTTTGATACGCAGTATTTT | CASSKAELFDTQYF
TRBJ2-2 | few | - | TRBV30 | TGTGCCTGGAGGGGCAGCACCGGGGAGCTGTTTTTT | CAWRGSTGELFF
TRBJ2-2 | - | - | TRBV11-3 | TGTGCCGGGGAAAGACAGAACACCGGGGAGCTGTTTTTT | CAGERQNTGELFF
TRBJ2-2 | few | - | TRBV29-1 | TGCAGCGTTGAAACTGTGGGCGTAGGGACCCCAAACACCGGGGAGCTGTTTTTT | CSVETVGVGTPNTGELFF
TRBJ2-2 | few | - | TRBV30 | TGTGCCTGGACTGGCCGGAGTGTCGGGGAGCTGTTTTTT | CAWTGRSVGELFF
TRBJ2-7 | many | - | TRBV10-1 | TGCGCCAGCAGTGACACCGGGACGGGACTCTACGAGCAGTACTTC | CASSDTGTGLYEQYF
TRBJ2-7 | few | - | TRBV6-1 | TGTGCCAGCAGCAAGTACGAGCAGTACTTC | CASSKYEQYF
TRBJ2-7 | few | TRBD1 | TRBV5-6 | TGTGCCAGCAGTTTGATGATCAGGGGGCGCGACTACGAGCAGTACTTC | CASSLMIRGRDYEQYF
TRBJ1-2 | few | - | TRBV9 | TGTGCCAGCAGCGCAACCGGATCTACAGGGATCGGAGGCTACACCTTC | CASSATGSTGIGGYTF
TRBJ2-1 | many | TRBD2 | TRBV18 | TGTGCCAGCTCACCTAGCGGGGGACACGGTGAGCAGTTCTTC | CASSPSGGHGEQFF
TRBJ2-1 | many | - | TRBV29-1 | TGCAGCGTTGATTCGGGGCAGGGGTCCTACAATGAGCAGTTCTTC | CSVDSGQGSYNEQFF
TRBJ1-1 | few | - | TRBV29-1 | TGCAGCGTTGGTGGGGCCACTGAAGCTTTCTTT | CSVGGATEAFF
TRBJ2-5 | - | - | TRBV30 | TGTGCCTCCGCGGGGCGGGGAGAGACCCAGTACTTC | CASAGRGETQYF
TRBJ2-7 | few | TRBD1 | TRBV2 | TGTGCCAGCAGTGTATCGGGACAGGGTCTGTACGAGCAGTACTTC | CASSVSGQGLYEQYF
TRBJ2-5 | - | - | TRBV7-9 | TGTGCCAGCAGCTTAATATGGCCCAAGACCCAGTACTTC | CASSLIWPKTQYF
TRBJ2-1 | many | TRBD2 | TRBV5-1 | TGCGCCAGCAGCTCGGCCCTAGCGGGAGGAGGGAATGAGCAGTTCTTC | CASSSALAGGGNEQFF
TRBJ2-1 | many | TRBD2 | TRBV7-2 | TGTGCCAGCAGAGATCAGCGGGAGGGGTATCTATACAATGAGCAGTTCTTC | CASRDQREGYLYNEQFF
TRBJ1-5 | large | TRBD1 | TRBV6-5 | TGTGCCAGCAGTTACGGACAGGGCAATCAGCCCCAGCATTTT | CASSYGQGNQPQHF
TRBJ2-1 | - | - | TRBV3-1 | TGTGCCAGCTCCAATCTCGAACAGCAGTTCTTC | CASSNLEQQFF
TRBJ2-1 | many | TRBD1 | TRBV20-1 | TGCAGTGCTTTCCGGGACAGCCACAATGAGCAGTTCTTC | CSAFRDSHNEQFF
TRBJ1-2 | few | - | TRBV5-1 | TGCGCCAGCAGCGTCGATGGGACAACTAACTATGGCTACACCTTC | CASSVDGTTNYGYTF